Below, 18 T cell receptor beta chains from the same sample are listed, as sequenced in a study of T cell responses to AZD1222 COVID-19 vaccine. The table came from immunoSEQ multiplex PCR; TCRdb's copy has only in-frame clones and leaves some out. The data contain about 150,000 clones, around nine tenths of them singletons. Specimen: peripheral blood, collected 28 days after the second AZD1222 dose. The receptor set was obtained from an adult who received the AZD1222 COVID-19 vaccine.

This rearrangement joins TRBV19 to TRBJ1-5; the D gene is possibly TRBD1 (5 bases). Germline V lookup: CDR1 LNHDA, CDR2 SQIVND (reference sequence). This CDR3 is 14 amino acids long. Trimming took 0 bases from V and 7 from J, leaving 10 bases between them. CDR3 sequence: CASSIEGVNQPQHF. CDR3 in DNA: TGTGCCAGTAGTATAGAAGGGGTTAACCAGCCCCAGCATTTT. Variable domain in full (rest from reference TRBV19 and TRBJ1-5): DGGITQSPKYLFRKEGQNVTLSCEQNLNHDAMYWYRQDPGQGLRLIYYSQIVNDFQKGDIAEGYSVSREKKESFPLTVTSAQKNPTAFYLCASSIEGVNQPQHFGDGTRLSIL.

The rearrangement uses TRBV7-9 and TRBJ2-5; maybe TRBD2 (6 bases). CDR3 length equals 14 residues. Looked up from germline, CDR1 is SEHNR and CDR2 is FQNEAQ (reference sequence). V was pared by 0 bases and J by 4 bases, with 9 bases between. CDR3 sequence reads: CASSLAGGRETQYF. The CDR3 DNA reads TGTGCCAGCAGCTTAGCGGGGGGACGAGAGACCCAGTACTTC.

The chain has TRBV30 and TRBJ1-1, with a possible D match to TRBD1 (5 bases). Trimming pared 2 bases from V and 5 bases from J, leaving 15 bases between. CDR3 length equals 14 residues. The V gene's germline CDR1 is GTSNPN and CDR2 SVGIG (reference sequence). CDR3 region: CAWSPWGGRTEAFF. In nucleotides, the CDR3 is TGTGCCTGGAGTCCCTGGGGGGGTCGGACTGAAGCTTTCTTT. Together with reference TRBV30 and TRBJ1-1, the CDR3 gives the full variable domain: SQTIHQWPATLVQPVGSPLSLECTVEGTSNPNLYWYRQAAGRGLQLLFYSVGIGQISSEVPQNLSASRPQDRQFILSSKKLLLSDSGFYLCAWSPWGGRTEAFFGQGTRLTVV.

This clone was counted a few times. The V call is TRBV30, the J call TRBJ1-5, with 9 bases matching TRBD1. Germline loops: CDR1 GTSNPN, CDR2 SVGIG (reference sequence). J gave up 6 bases and V 4 bases, and 10 bases lay outside the gene matches. The CDR3 sequence is 15 residues long. CDR3: CAWTSPGQGFQPQHF. In nucleotides, the CDR3 is TGTGCCTGGACCTCGCCGGGACAGGGTTTTCAGCCCCAGCATTTT.

This clone was seen only a few times. This chain connects TRBV18 to TRBJ1-6; D gene uncertain. The germline V gene encodes CDR1 KGHSH and CDR2 LQKENI. V was shortened by 6 bases and J by 6 bases, with 12 bases between the two germline ends. The CDR3 is made up of 14 amino acids. For the CDR3, the DNA is TGTGCCAGCTCTACGGGTAATTTTAATTCACCCCTCCACTTT. It codes for CASSTGNFNSPLHF.

The sample holds a few counts of this clone. The CDR3 DNA sequence: TGCGCCAGCAGCCAAGTGCGACTAGCGGAAGAGACCCAGTACTTC. Its translation: CASSQVRLAEETQYF. The gene calls are TRBV4-1 and TRBJ2-5, with 9 nucleotides matching TRBD2. Germline loops: CDR1 MGHRA, CDR2 YSYEKL. The CDR3 is 15 amino acids. The J segment lost 3 bases and the V segment lost 1 base, leaving 3 bases of the junction unmatched.

The J gene is TRBJ2-5, the V gene TRBV29-1; D tentatively fits TRBD1 or TRBD2 (5 bases each). The V end was cut by 3 bases, the J end by 5 bases, with 7 bases between. The germline V gene encodes CDR1 SQVTM and CDR2 ANQGSEA. The CDR3 totals 11 residues. In DNA, the CDR3 is TGCAGCGTTGACGGGGCGGAGACCCAGTACTTC. This translates into CSVDGAETQYF.

On this clone: A read error may account for a junction end that differs from germline. The chain has TRBV3-1 (or the pseudogene TRBV3-2) and TRBJ2-7; 9 nucleotides agree with TRBD2. The CDR3 has 13 amino acids. Germline assignment: CDR1 LGHDT and CDR2 YNNKEL (reference sequence). The CDR3 nucleotides read TGTGCCAGCAGCTTCGGGCCCAGCGGGGGGCTGGGCTTC. Translating it yields CASSFGPSGGLGF.

The chain carries TRBV7-2 and TRBJ2-6; D possibly corresponds to TRBD1 (6 bases). Trimming stripped 6 bases from V and 0 bases from J, with 9 bases between. CDR3 length equals 15 residues. Germline values: CDR1 SGHTA, CDR2 FQGNSA. The CDR3: CASRLQGSGANVLTF. The CDR3 DNA sequence: TGTGCCAGCAGACTACAGGGCTCTGGGGCCAACGTCCTGACTTTC. The full variable domain, its missing parts supplied by reference TRBV7-2 and TRBJ2-6, is GAGVSQSPSNKVTEKGKDVELRCDPISGHTALYWYRQSLGQGLEFLIYFQGNSAPDKSGLPSDRFSAERTGGSVSTLTIQRTQQEDSAVYLCASRLQGSGANVLTFGAGSRLTVL.

The chain combines TRBV15 with TRBJ2-5, with TRBD1 identical over 7 bases. With 2 bases clipped from V and 3 bases from J, the junction kept 6 bases outside the gene matches. CDR1 is LNHNV, CDR2 YYDKDF, per germline (reference sequence). The CDR3 sequence is 15 residues long. The CDR3 coding sequence is TGTGCCACCAGCAGACCACAGGGGCTTAAAGAGACCCAGTACTTC. Its protein product is CATSRPQGLKETQYF.

The chain couples TRBV5-1 to TRBJ2-7; TRBD1 matches at 7 bases. V dropped 5 bases and J dropped 0; count of bases not matched to a gene: 5. Per germline, CDR1 SGHRS and CDR2 YFSETQ. The CDR3 has 14 amino acids. The CDR3 spells CASSQDRDSYEQYF. As DNA, the CDR3 is TGCGCCAGCAGTCAAGACAGGGACTCCTACGAGCAGTACTTC.

This clone has only one observation. This sequence joins TRBV6-1 and TRBJ1-5; possibly TRBD1 for D (6 bases). This CDR3 spans 14 amino acids. CDR1 is MNHNS, CDR2 SASEGT, per germline. Trimming shortened V by 1 base and J by 4 bases, and 8 bases separated the two germline ends. The CDR3 loop is CASSEGGGNQPQHF. In nucleotides, the CDR3 is TGTGCCAGCAGTGAAGGAGGGGGAAATCAGCCCCAGCATTTT.

The chain recombines TRBV5-6 with TRBJ2-2; the D gene is possibly TRBD2 (5 bases). The germline V gene has CDR1 SGHDT and CDR2 YYEEEE. V was cut by 4 bases and J by 4 bases, with 14 bases left in between. This CDR3 comprises 15 residues. The CDR3 sequence is CASSRPEGGTGELFF. In DNA form, the CDR3 reads TGTGCCAGCAGCCGGCCCGAGGGCGGCACCGGGGAGCTGTTTTTT.

The rearrangement joins TRBV7-2 to TRBJ2-4; D uncertain. Germline V CDR1 and CDR2: SGHTA, FQGNSA. The CDR3 is made up of 12 amino acids. Deletions cut 4 bases from V and 8 bases from J, with 9 bases between. The DNA of the CDR3 is TGTGCCAGCAGCTCCGACATCGACATTCAGTACTTC. As protein: CASSSDIDIQYF.

The chain carries TRBV5-4 and TRBJ2-7; no clear D. The CDR3 sequence is 11 residues long. The V end lost 4 bases, the J end lost 2 bases, and 4 bases lay between the germline ends. Looked up from germline, CDR1 is SGHNT and CDR2 is YYREEE (reference sequence). DNA of the CDR3: TGTGCCAGCAGCCGGGCCTACGAGCAGTACTTC. It encodes CASSRAYEQYF.

The chain is built from TRBV7-9 and TRBJ2-7; 7 bases fit TRBD1. The CDR3 totals 15 residues. J lost 3 bases, V lost 6 bases, and 11 bases had no gene match. Germline values: CDR1 SEHNR, CDR2 FQNEAQ (reference sequence). Here the CDR3 DNA reads TGTGCCAGCAGACGTACCCGACAGGGAGACTACGAGCAGTACTTC. Protein product: CASRRTRQGDYEQYF.

The chain has TRBV6-6 and TRBJ2-2; D is possibly TRBD2 (6 bases). Trimming left V 3 bases short and J 5 bases short, with 10 bases between. The CDR3 sequence is 14 residues long. The germline V gene has CDR1 MNHNY and CDR2 SVGAGI (reference sequence). CDR3: CASSYWGVTGELFF. The CDR3 DNA reads TGTGCCAGCAGTTATTGGGGGGTTACCGGGGAGCTGTTTTTT.

The gene calls are TRBV6-5 and TRBJ2-7, with D perhaps matching TRBD1 or TRBD2 (6 bases each). V lost 7 bases, J lost 3 bases, and 19 bases lay in between. CDR1 MNHEY and CDR2 SVGAGI come from the germline V gene. This CDR3 spans 15 amino acids. The CDR3: CASMSRGAELYEQYF. The CDR3 DNA reads as TGTGCCAGCATGAGTAGGGGGGCCGAGCTCTACGAGCAGTACTTC.